Listed here are 14 T cell receptor beta chains from one sample, sequenced in a study of post-analysis software for immune sequencing data. TCR beta cDNA libraries had unique molecular identifiers. Via MiXCR, TCRdb re-called the PCR reads, giving one row per CDR3 protein. The profile covers some 800,000 distinct CDR3 sequences, with around 42% appearing a single time and roughly 4.5% taken by the ten largest. These TCRs' antigens remain unknown. Points from the study as a whole: The five TRBV segments detected at higher frequency in patients than in controls included TRBV5-6, TRBV5-1 and TRBV20-1.

The sample taken for sequencing was blood. These receptor sequences come from a girl aged 10-17 years with multiple sclerosis.

CDR3 sequence reads: CSATNSGSPYEQYF. The DNA for the CDR3 is TGCAGTGCAACCAATAGCGGGAGCCCCTACGAGCAGTACTTC. The chain joins TRBV20-1 to TRBJ2-7, with 9 bases lining up with TRBD2. V lost 6 bases to trimming and J lost 2 bases; unmatched junction nucleotides: 8. Germline-derived CDR1 and CDR2 are DFQATT and SNEGSKA (reference sequence). The CDR3 runs to 14 residues.

This chain uses TRBV9 with TRBJ2-7; TRBD1 matches 8 bases. V shed 0 bases and J 0 bases; nucleotides not matched to a gene: 5. In germline, CDR1 is SGDLS, CDR2 YYNGEE. This CDR3 is built from 16 residues. In DNA form, the CDR3 reads TGTGCCAGCAGCGTAGAGGGGACAGGAGACTCCTACGAGCAGTACTTC. This encodes CASSVEGTGDSYEQYF.

The chain is built from TRBV29-1 and TRBJ2-4; 10 bases match TRBD1. The DNA end lines up better with TRBJ2-7; the J call may be wrong. The CDR3 covers 14 residues. Germline V gives CDR1 SQVTM, CDR2 ANQGSEA. CDR3 region: CSVLTDRGNYEQYF. In DNA, the CDR3 is TGCAGCGTTCTTACGGACAGGGGGAACTACGAGCAGTACTTC.

This chain connects TRBV20-1 to TRBJ2-7, with D tentatively TRBD1 or TRBD2 (7 bases each). The germline CDR1 and CDR2 sequences are DFQATT and SNEGSKA (reference sequence). The CDR3 extends over 15 amino acids. V dropped 4 bases and J dropped 0 bases, with 16 bases sitting between them. This CDR3 is CSATIDRDYSYEQYF. CDR3 nucleotides: TGCAGTGCTACTATCGACAGGGACTACTCCTACGAGCAGTACTTC.

The chain employs TRBV14 and TRBJ2-7; 13 bases align to TRBD2. The CDR3 extends over 16 amino acids. Germline CDR1 reads SGHDN; CDR2 reads FVKESK. The J segment lost 4 bases and the V segment lost 4 bases, leaving 7 bases of the junction unmatched. CDR3 sequence (DNA): TGTGCCAGCAGCCCTCGGACTAGCGGGAGAGTTTACGAGCAGTACTTC. Translation gives CASSPRTSGRVYEQYF.

The rearrangement links TRBV20-1 to TRBJ2-7; D may be TRBD1 (5 bases). CDR3 length: 13 residues. The V and J ends lost 0 bases and 1 base respectively, with 7 bases between them. Germline CDR1 reads DFQATT; CDR2 reads SNEGSKA (reference sequence). This CDR3 reads CSAREGLSYEQYF. For the CDR3, the DNA is TGCAGTGCTAGAGAGGGGCTGTCCTACGAGCAGTACTTC.

The rearrangement uses TRBV29-1 and TRBJ2-5; 14 positions match TRBD2. V was pared by 2 bases and J by 0 bases, with 5 bases of the junction left unmatched. CDR3 length: 17 amino acids. Per germline, CDR1 SQVTM and CDR2 ANQGSEA. The CDR3 nucleotides are TGCAGCGTTGAACCGACTAGCGGGAGGGCCTACCAAGAGACCCAGTACTTC. This codes for CSVEPTSGRAYQETQYF.

In its sample, this clonotype was seen many times. This sequence joins TRBV7-2 and TRBJ2-3; TRBD1 or TRBD2 may be the D gene (5 bases each). The germline gives CDR1 SGHTA, CDR2 FQGNSA. Trimming cost V 5 bases and J 9 bases, with 12 bases left between them. This CDR3 contains 12 residues. The DNA for the CDR3 is TGTGCCAGCAGCCCTGACGGGGACACGCAGTATTTT. It is translated as CASSPDGDTQYF.

The CDR3 sequence is CASSPSLAGVSYEQYF. DNA for the CDR3: TGTGCCAGCAGTCCCAGTCTAGCGGGAGTCTCCTACGAGCAGTACTTC. The gene calls are TRBV27 and TRBJ2-7, with 10 positions matching TRBD2. The CDR3 totals 16 residues. Trimming at V came to 5 bases and at J to 0 bases, leaving 7 bases not matched to a gene. The germline V gene encodes CDR1 MNHEY and CDR2 SMNVEV (reference sequence).

To note about this clonotype: One end of the junction does not line up with germline, which may come from a read error. The chain couples TRBV12-3 or TRBV12-4 to TRBJ2-4; D not resolved. The CDR3 runs to 13 residues. CDR3 residues: CASSLGGGYERYF. The DNA for the CDR3 is TGTGCCAGCAGCTTAGGTGGCGGCTACGAGCGGTACTTC.

The rearrangement joins TRBV28 to TRBJ1-2, with TRBD1 matching over 8 bases. The V gene end was trimmed by 3 bases and the J gene end by 8 bases; junction bases not matched to a gene: 8. Germline assignment: CDR1 MDHEN and CDR2 SYDVKM. The CDR3 spans 14 residues. This chain's CDR3 is CASSLGTGWTGYTF. The CDR3 bases are TGTGCCAGCAGTTTGGGGACAGGTTGGACGGGCTACACCTTC.

This chain links TRBV28 with TRBJ2-1; TRBD1 matches at 11 bases. J was trimmed by 6 bases and V by 6 bases; bases with no gene match: 4. Germline assignment: CDR1 MDHEN and CDR2 SYDVKM. The CDR3 consists of 14 residues. CDR3 in amino acids: CASRRTGGRNEQFF. The CDR3 nucleotides read TGTGCCAGCAGACGGACAGGGGGCCGCAATGAGCAGTTCTTC.

This clonotype has at least ten counts. The chain couples TRBV20-1 to TRBJ2-1; the D is unclear. V shed 3 bases and J shed 3 bases, with 15 bases lying between them. Germline CDR1 reads DFQATT; CDR2 reads SNEGSKA (reference sequence). This CDR3 contains 15 residues. The CDR3 DNA follows: TGCAGTGCTAGCGGCCGGACCACTCACTACAATGAGCAGTTCTTC. This sequence encodes CSASGRTTHYNEQFF.

The genes are TRBV6-2 or TRBV6-3 and TRBJ1-5; no clear D gene. CDR3 length equals 17 residues. Per germline, CDR1 MNHEY and CDR2 SVGEGT. The V gene lost 2 bases and the J gene lost 1 base, with 15 bases spanning the gap. CDR3 DNA sequence: TGTGCCAGCAGTTACCCCCCTGGAGGACTCAGCAATCAGCCCCAGCATTTT. Translating gives CASSYPPGGLSNQPQHF.